Included here is one T cell receptor (beta chain) sequence, with context. Its specificity is unknown. An end of the junction does not agree with germline; a read error may underlie this. The CDR3 has 14 residues. Per germline, CDR1 SGHTA and CDR2 FQGTGA. Only in-frame clones appear in the TCRdb table, and some are missing; sequencing was by immunoSEQ multiplex PCR. The sample has roughly 330,000 clones, around 90% seen once. The sample belongs to a study of cytomegalovirus exposure and HLA in healthy donors. Looking at the study overall: The same platform used for the 500 to 850 first-cohort repertoires was also used for the 100 to 150 validation repertoires, as a later analysis reported. Study-level results: Many donors shared some public TCRs, even though most TCR sequences were rare. A list of roughly 160 TCR beta chains associated with cytomegalovirus was given.

Separate from the roughly 670-subject first cohort, the approximately 130-subject validation cohort was the one that the donors belonged to. The receptor's source is a woman in her thirties in good health and CMV-seropositive. V gene TRBV7-3 combines with J gene TRBJ2-7, with TRBD2 matching over 10 bases. Sequencing was carried out using PBMCs. CDR3: CASRLSGGAYEQYF. CDR3 nucleotide sequence: TGTGCCAGCAGGTTAAGCGGGGGGGCCTACGAGCAGTACTTC.